Listed below are T cell receptor beta chains from one sample, sequenced in a study of blood T cell repertoires in COVID-19. Generated by immunoSEQ multiplex PCR, the TCRdb table keeps only in-frame clones and is missing some. The sample contains approximately 100,000 clones, approximately 85% of which appear only once. Specimen: peripheral blood. The receptor set was obtained from a human donor in a cohort sampled during active COVID-19. Each CDR3 is given with its conserved first and last residue. Fields, in order: J gene, D gene, clone size, V gene, CDR3 protein, CDR3 DNA. The D gene is left open where the match is weak. Clone size is given for some rows only: seen once, a few or many times, or a class if the clone is expanded.

>TRBJ2-3|TRBD2|NA|TRBV19
CASSIPGLAGDPSTDTQYF
TGTGCCAGTAGTATCCCGGGACTAGCGGGGGACCCTAGCACAGATACGCAGTATTTT
>TRBJ2-3|TRBD2|NA|TRBV4-1
CASSQLGGAADTQYF
TGCGCCAGCAGCCAACTCGGGGGGGCCGCAGATACGCAGTATTTT
>TRBJ1-5|NA|few|TRBV28
CASSVDSNQPQHF
TGTGCCAGCAGTGTAGATAGCAATCAGCCCCAGCATTTT
>TRBJ1-1|TRBD1|NA|TRBV9
CASSAWTGNTEAFF
TGTGCCAGCAGCGCCTGGACAGGGAACACTGAAGCTTTCTTT
>TRBJ1-6|TRBD1|NA|TRBV5-4
CASSLPIGGNSPLHF
TGTGCCAGCAGCCTCCCCATAGGGGGCAACTCACCCCTCCACTTT
>TRBJ2-1|TRBD1|NA|TRBV9
CASSVAGQGLYNEQFF
TGTGCCAGCAGCGTAGCCGGACAGGGACTTTACAATGAGCAGTTCTTC
>TRBJ1-1|TRBD1|few|TRBV6-6
CASTTTGGTEAFF
TGTGCCAGCACCACAACAGGGGGCACTGAAGCTTTCTTT
>TRBJ1-6|NA|NA|TRBV30
CAWRKGRAASSPLHF
TGTGCCTGGAGAAAAGGGCGGGCCGCGAGTTCACCCCTCCACTTT
>TRBJ2-7|TRBD2|NA|TRBV13
CASSFRTSGRGEQYF
TGTGCCAGCAGCTTCCGGACTAGCGGGAGAGGCGAGCAGTACTTC
>TRBJ2-6|TRBD1|NA|TRBV19
CASRLRIGQGLSSGANVLTF
TGTGCCAGTAGGTTGCGGATAGGACAGGGGCTGAGCTCTGGGGCCAACGTCCTGACTTTC
>TRBJ1-2|NA|NA|TRBV6-5
CASSQGNYGYTF
TGTGCCAGCAGTCAGGGTAACTATGGCTACACCTTC
>TRBJ1-2|NA|NA|TRBV6-5
CASSYTGFYGYTF
TGTGCCAGCAGTTACACCGGGTTTTATGGCTACACCTTC
>TRBJ2-7|TRBD1|NA|TRBV19
CASSSRQGYEQYF
TGTGCCAGTAGTTCTAGACAGGGCTACGAGCAGTACTTC
>TRBJ1-5|NA|NA|TRBV19
CASWTAGGYQPQHF
TGTGCCAGCTGGACAGCGGGAGGGTATCAGCCCCAGCATTTT
>TRBJ2-3|TRBD2|NA|TRBV5-1
CASSLGTRQTDTQYF
TGCGCCAGCAGCCTGGGGACTAGGCAAACAGATACGCAGTATTTT
>TRBJ2-1|NA|few|TRBV28
CATGQLSYNEQFF
TGTGCCACCGGACAGCTCTCCTACAATGAGCAGTTCTTC
>TRBJ1-1|NA|NA|TRBV10-3
CAIRIGGVSVNTEAFF
TGTGCCATTCGGATAGGGGGTGTCAGTGTGAACACTGAAGCTTTCTTT
>TRBJ1-1|TRBD1|NA|TRBV7-3
CASSPPGGQGATEAFF
TGTGCCAGCAGCCCCCCCGGTGGACAGGGGGCAACTGAAGCTTTCTTT
>TRBJ2-7|TRBD1|NA|TRBV2
CASSERDSIFYEQYF
TGTGCCAGCAGTGAACGGGACAGCATCTTCTACGAGCAGTACTTC
>TRBJ1-3|TRBD1|NA|TRBV18
CASSPGQTLSSGNTIYF
TGTGCCAGCTCACCGGGACAGACGTTGAGCTCTGGAAACACCATATATTTT
>TRBJ1-3|NA|NA|TRBV5-1
CASSPGMLGNTIYF
TGCGCCAGCAGCCCGGGGATGTTAGGAAACACCATATATTTT
>TRBJ2-7|NA|few|TRBV9
CASSPGGASYEQYF
TGTGCCAGCAGCCCCGGAGGGGCCTCCTACGAGCAGTACTTC
>TRBJ2-1|TRBD2|NA|TRBV7-2
CASSFLAGEGEQFF
TGTGCCAGCAGCTTCCTAGCGGGGGAGGGTGAGCAGTTCTTC
>TRBJ2-2|NA|NA|TRBV18
CASSPVRANTGELFF
TGTGCCAGCTCACCCGTCAGGGCGAACACCGGGGAGCTGTTTTTT
>TRBJ2-3|NA|NA|TRBV7-2
CASSLEDLGDTQYF
TGTGCCAGCAGCTTAGAGGACTTGGGAGATACGCAGTATTTT